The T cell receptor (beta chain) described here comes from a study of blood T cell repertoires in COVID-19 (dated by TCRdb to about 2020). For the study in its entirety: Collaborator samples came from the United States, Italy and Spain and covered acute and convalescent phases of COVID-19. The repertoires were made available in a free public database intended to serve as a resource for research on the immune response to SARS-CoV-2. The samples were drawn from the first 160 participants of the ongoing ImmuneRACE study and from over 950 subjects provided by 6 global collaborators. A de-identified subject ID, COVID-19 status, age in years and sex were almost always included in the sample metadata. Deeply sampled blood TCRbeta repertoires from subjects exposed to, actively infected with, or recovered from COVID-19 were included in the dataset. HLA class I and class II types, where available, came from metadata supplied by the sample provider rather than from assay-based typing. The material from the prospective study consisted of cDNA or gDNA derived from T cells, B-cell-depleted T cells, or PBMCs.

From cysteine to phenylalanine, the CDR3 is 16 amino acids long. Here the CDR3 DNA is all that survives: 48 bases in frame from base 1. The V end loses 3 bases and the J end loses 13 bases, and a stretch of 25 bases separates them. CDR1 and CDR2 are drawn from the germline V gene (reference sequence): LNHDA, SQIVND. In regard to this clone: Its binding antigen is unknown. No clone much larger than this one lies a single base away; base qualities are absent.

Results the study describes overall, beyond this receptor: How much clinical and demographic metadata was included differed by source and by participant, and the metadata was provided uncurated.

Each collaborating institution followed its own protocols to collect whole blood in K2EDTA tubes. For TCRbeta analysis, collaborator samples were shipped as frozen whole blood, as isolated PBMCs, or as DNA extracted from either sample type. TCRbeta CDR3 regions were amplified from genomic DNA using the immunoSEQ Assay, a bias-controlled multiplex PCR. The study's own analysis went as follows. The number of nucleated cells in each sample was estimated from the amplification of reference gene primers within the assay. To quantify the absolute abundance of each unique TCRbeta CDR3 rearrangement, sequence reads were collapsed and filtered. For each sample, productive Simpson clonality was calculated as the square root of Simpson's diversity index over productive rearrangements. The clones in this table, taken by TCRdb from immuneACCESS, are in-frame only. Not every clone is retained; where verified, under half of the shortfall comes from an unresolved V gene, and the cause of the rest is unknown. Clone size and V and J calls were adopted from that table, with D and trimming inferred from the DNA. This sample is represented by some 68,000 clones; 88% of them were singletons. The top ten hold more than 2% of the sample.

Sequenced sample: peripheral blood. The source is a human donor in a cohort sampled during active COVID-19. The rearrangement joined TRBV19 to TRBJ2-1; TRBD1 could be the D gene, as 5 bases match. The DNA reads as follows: TGTGCCAGTAGTATTAGGGGTGGGTTCACCCTTTACCTTCAGTTCTTC. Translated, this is CASSIRGGFTLYLQFF. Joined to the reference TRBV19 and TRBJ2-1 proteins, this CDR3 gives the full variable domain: DGGITQSPKYLFRKEGQNVTLSCEQNLNHDAMYWYRQDPGQGLRLIYYSQIVNDFQKGDIAEGYSVSREKKESFPLTVTSAQKNPTAFYLCASSIRGGFTLYLQFFGPGTRLTVL.